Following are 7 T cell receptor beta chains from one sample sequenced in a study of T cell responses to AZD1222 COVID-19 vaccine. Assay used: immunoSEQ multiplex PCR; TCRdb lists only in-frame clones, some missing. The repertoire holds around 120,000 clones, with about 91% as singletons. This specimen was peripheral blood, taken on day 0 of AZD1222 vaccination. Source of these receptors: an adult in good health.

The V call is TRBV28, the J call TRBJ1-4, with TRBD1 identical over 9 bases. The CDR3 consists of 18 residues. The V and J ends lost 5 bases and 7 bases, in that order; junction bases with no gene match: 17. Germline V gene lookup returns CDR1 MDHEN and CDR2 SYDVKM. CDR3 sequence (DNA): TGTGCCAGCAGTCTGACCCCTTCCGGGACAGGGTTATCTGAAAAACTGTTTTTT. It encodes CASSLTPSGTGLSEKLFF.

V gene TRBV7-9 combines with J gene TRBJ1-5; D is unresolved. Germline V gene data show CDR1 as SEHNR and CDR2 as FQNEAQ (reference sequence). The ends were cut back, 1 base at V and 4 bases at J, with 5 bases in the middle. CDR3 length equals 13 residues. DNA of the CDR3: TGTGCCAGCAGCTTAGAAACTAATCAGCCCCAGCATTTT. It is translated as CASSLETNQPQHF.

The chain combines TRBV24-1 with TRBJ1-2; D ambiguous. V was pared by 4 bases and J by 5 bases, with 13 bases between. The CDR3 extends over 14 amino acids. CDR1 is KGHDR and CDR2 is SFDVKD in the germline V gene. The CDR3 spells CATSDPSTVYGYTF. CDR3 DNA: TGTGCCACCAGTGACCCTTCGACGGTTTATGGCTACACCTTC.

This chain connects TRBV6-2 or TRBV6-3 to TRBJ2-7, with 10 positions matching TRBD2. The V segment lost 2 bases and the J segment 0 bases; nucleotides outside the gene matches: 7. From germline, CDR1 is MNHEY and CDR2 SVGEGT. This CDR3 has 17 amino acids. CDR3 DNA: TGTGCCAGCAGTTACATTTTTGGACTAGCGGTCTCCTACGAGCAGTACTTC. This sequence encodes CASSYIFGLAVSYEQYF.

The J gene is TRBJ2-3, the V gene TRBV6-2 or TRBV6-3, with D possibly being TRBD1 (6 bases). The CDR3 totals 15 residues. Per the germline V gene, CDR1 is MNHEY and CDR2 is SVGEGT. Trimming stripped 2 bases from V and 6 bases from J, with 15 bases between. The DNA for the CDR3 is TGTGCCAGCAGTTACGGAACAGGGACATCGGATACGCAGTATTTT. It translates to CASSYGTGTSDTQYF.

The CDR3 protein is CASSRGLAGYNEQFF. As DNA, the CDR3 is TGTGCCAGCAGCCGCGGACTAGCGGGATACAATGAGCAGTTCTTC. The gene calls are TRBV11-3 and TRBJ2-1; 12 nucleotides match TRBD2. J gave up 4 bases and V 5 bases, and 3 bases lay outside the gene matches. Germline V gene sequence: CDR1 SGHNT, CDR2 YENEEA. The CDR3 totals 15 residues.

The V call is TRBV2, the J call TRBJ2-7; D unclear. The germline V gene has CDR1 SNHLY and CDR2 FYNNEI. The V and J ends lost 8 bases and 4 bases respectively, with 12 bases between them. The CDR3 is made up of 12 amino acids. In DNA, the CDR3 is TGTGCCAGCGCCCCGGGCTTTTACGAGCAGTACTTC. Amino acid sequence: CASAPGFYEQYF.